This T cell receptor beta chain was captured by sequencing in a study of blood T cells in healthy people across ages (dated by TCRdb to between 2014 and 2017). Context from the whole study: In model experiments, template switching captured roughly one uniquely barcoded TCR beta cDNA molecule for every two T cells. Two additional independent replicas of 1 million unique cDNA reads from the same blood draw were analyzed for two donors (one aged 18 to 30 and one aged 80 or older). The study measured age-related changes in TCR beta repertoire diversity using deep sequencing normalized with unique cDNA molecular identifiers. Donors were grouped into four age groups: young (average about 15 years), middle-aged (39), aged (around 56) and long-lived (just over 80). To avoid experimental bias, donors of different ages were randomly spread across the sequencing lanes. Study-wide findings and limitations: Compared with the aged group, the long-lived group had more naive CD4+ T cells, fewer expanded clones and increased TCR diversity, a pattern suggesting age selection. Estimates of total diversity based on one million sequenced T cells were considered lower bounds and underestimates. Observed TCR beta diversity per million T cells fell roughly linearly with age, and a significant reduction was already apparent by age about 36. Donor CMV infection status was unknown, potentially confounding age-related changes in expanded clonotypes. Observed TCR beta diversity correlated strongly with the percentage of naive T cells measured by flow cytometry. Since profiling was done on bulk unsorted PBMCs, naive and antigen-experienced compartments could not be conclusively compared.

Trimming at the junction amounts to 3 bases on V and 1 base on J, and the germline ends lie 12 bases apart. Spanning cysteine to phenylalanine, the CDR3 consists of 14 amino acids. Left in the record is the CDR3 DNA by itself, 42 bases read in frame from the first base. The CDR1 and CDR2 encoded by the germline V gene (reference sequence) are GTSNPN and SVGIG. The library was built by means of 5' RACE. TCRdb lists the instrument as Illumina HiSeq 2500. The second PCR ran for roughly 6 to 11 cycles and used a J-beta primer mix along with a sample-barcoded 5' primer. Each TCR beta cDNA molecule received a unique molecular identifier from a template-switch 5' adaptor carrying 12 random nucleotides. Each sample yielded at least 3 million CDR3-containing paired-end reads. First-strand cDNA synthesis was performed from all RNA using the Mint cDNA synthesis kit, with priming by a TRBC-specific oligonucleotide. All cDNA was treated with uracil-DNA glycosylase and then went through a first 18-cycle PCR with the universal primers M1SS and BC2_uni_R. For the original study's pipeline: For normalization, 1 million high-quality reads were randomly selected from each sample, with every read carrying a distinct molecular identifier. Instead of being binned into consensus sequences, reads with shared molecular identifiers were discarded. MiTCR, run with a Q25 quality threshold and the strictest error-elimination algorithm, handled CDR3 identification, clonotype clustering and error correction. A nonparametric unseen species model with Euler transformation was used to estimate lower-bound total TCR beta diversity. In-frame beta chains were kept once TCRdb had trimmed the public reads at Q25 with fastp and called clones with MiXCR. Each entry is one CDR3 protein sequence, shown with its most common DNA and genes. The V and J calls reflect TCRdb's pipeline rather than the authors' work. The sample table shows about a million distinct CDR3 sequences, and less than 45% are seen once. The ten biggest clones cover around 13% of the sample.

Details on this clonotype: Its antigen remains undetermined. Base qualities are missing; no much larger clone stands one base away.

Donors were a few dozen systemically healthy Caucasian individuals from Russia aged about 6 to 100 years. Each donor gave ten milliliters of peripheral blood, collected into EDTA-treated Vacutainer tubes. Ficoll-Paque density-gradient centrifugation was used to isolate PBMCs, with at least 7 million obtained per sample. Total RNA, at least 5.5 micrograms per sample, was extracted from PBMCs with Trizol reagent. For every donor, flow cytometry on a PBMC aliquot measured the percentage of naive CD45RAhigh/CD27high T cells. This TCR came from a man aged 18 to 29 in good health. Recombination joined TRBV30 with TRBJ2-5, with the D gene not confidently named. Material for sequencing was blood. The CDR3 protein is CAWSQSTLQETQYF. The DNA reads as follows: TGTGCCTGGAGCCAGTCCACCCTCCAAGAGACCCAGTACTTC.